The T cell receptor beta chain described here comes from a study of blood T cell repertoires in COVID-19. Original processing notes: Estimation of nucleated cell counts relied on the amplification of reference gene primers. Clones were read by immunoSEQ multiplex PCR, and TCRdb kept only the in-frame ones, dropping some. The V and J calls and the clone size are those of that table, but D and trimming were determined from the DNA. The table records more than 80,000 clones, around 80% of them present only once. Material: peripheral blood. The sequence was collected from a woman older than 75 with active or convalescent COVID-19.

CDR3 coding DNA: TGTGCCTGGAGTGTACTCTTAGGGGGCGTTATCACCGGGGAGCTGTTTTTT. Its protein is CAWSVLLGGVITGELFF. The chain has TRBV30 and TRBJ2-2; TRBD1 matches at 7 bases. The ends lost 0 bases at V and 4 bases at J; junction bases unmatched: 11. There are 17 residues in the CDR3. Germline assignment: CDR1 GTSNPN and CDR2 SVGIG (reference sequence).